Only a few counts were recorded for the clone carrying this T cell receptor beta chain. Bulk libraries came from a prior protocol with listed TCR primers. TCRdb passed the PCR reads through MiXCR, listing each CDR3 protein once. Of approximately 320,000 distinct CDR3 sequences in the sample, under 25% were seen once. The data were taken from a study of molecular identifiers for immune sequencing clone quantification. Per the germline V gene, CDR1 is SGHTA and CDR2 is FQGTGA. Trimming stripped 0 bases from V and 3 bases from J, with 10 bases between. The CDR3 has 15 residues. The chain recombines TRBV7-3 with TRBJ2-3, with D perhaps matching TRBD2 (6 bases). Sample: naive CD8+ T cells from blood, with Jurkat cell RNA spiked in. Subset meaning: FACS-sorted CD8+CD4-CCR7+CD45RA+ naive T cells. This clonotype originated in a human donor in good health. Some libraries in this study had Jurkat cell RNA spiked in. CDR3 amino acids: CASSLTGSLTDTQYF. CDR3 coding DNA: TGTGCCAGCAGCTTAACCGGGAGTTTGACAGATACGCAGTATTTT.